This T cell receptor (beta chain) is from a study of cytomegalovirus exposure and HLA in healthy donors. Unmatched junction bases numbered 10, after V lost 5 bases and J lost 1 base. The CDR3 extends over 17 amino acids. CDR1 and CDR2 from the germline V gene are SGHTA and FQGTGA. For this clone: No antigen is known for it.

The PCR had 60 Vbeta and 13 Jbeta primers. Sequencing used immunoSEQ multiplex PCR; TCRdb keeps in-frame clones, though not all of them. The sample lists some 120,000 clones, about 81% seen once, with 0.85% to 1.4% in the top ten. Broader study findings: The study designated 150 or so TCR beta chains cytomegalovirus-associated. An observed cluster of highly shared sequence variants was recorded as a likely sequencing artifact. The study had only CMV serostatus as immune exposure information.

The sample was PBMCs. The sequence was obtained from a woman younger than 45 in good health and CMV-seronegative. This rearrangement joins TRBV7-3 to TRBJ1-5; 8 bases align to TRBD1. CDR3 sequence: CASSRGQGSMSNQPQHF. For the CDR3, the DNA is TGTGCCAGCAGCCGCGGACAGGGCTCGATGAGCAATCAGCCCCAGCATTTT.